One and the same sample provided the 19 T cell receptor beta chains below, sequenced in a study of blood T cell repertoires in COVID-19. The data were produced by immunoSEQ multiplex PCR, yet TCRdb's version contains in-frame clones alone and is incomplete. The sample records about 150,000 clones, about 85% being singletons. The sequenced sample consisted of peripheral blood. The source is an older woman with COVID-19, enrolled during active disease.

V gene TRBV7-9 combines with J gene TRBJ1-1; a possible D gene is TRBD1 (5 bases). Trimming cost V 5 bases and J 1 base, with 14 bases left between them. The CDR3 contains 15 residues. CDR1 is SEHNR and CDR2 is FQNEAQ in the germline V gene (reference sequence). The CDR3 DNA reads as TGTGCCAGCAGCATCAGGCGTACAGGGAACACTGAAGCTTTCTTT. Protein product: CASSIRRTGNTEAFF.

This clone has just one count. The V gene is TRBV12-3 or TRBV12-4, the J gene TRBJ1-1; no firm D call. The CDR3 runs 13 residues. The V gene lost 6 bases and the J gene lost 2 bases, with 10 bases spanning the gap. As DNA, the CDR3 is TGTGCCAGCAGCTTCCCGGTTAACACTGAAGCTTTCTTT. It is translated as CASSFPVNTEAFF.

This chain links TRBV5-1 with TRBJ2-5; tentatively, D is TRBD1 (6 bases). Germline loops: CDR1 SGHRS, CDR2 YFSETQ. CDR3 length: 20 amino acids. V lost 4 bases and J 5 bases, leaving 33 bases between the germline ends. CDR3 protein: CASSLLRTNTWPRGGETQYF. DNA of the CDR3: TGCGCCAGCAGCCTCCTGCGTACTAATACTTGGCCGAGAGGGGGTGAGACCCAGTACTTC. The whole variable domain, filled in from reference TRBV5-1 and TRBJ2-5, reads KAGVTQTPRYLIKTRGQQVTLSCSPISGHRSVSWYQQTPGQGLQFLFEYFSETQRNKGNFPGRFSGRQFSNSRSEMNVSTLELGDSALYLCASSLLRTNTWPRGGETQYFGPGTRLLVL.

The rearrangement joins TRBV12-3 or TRBV12-4 to TRBJ1-1; TRBD1 matches at 10 bases. The V segment lost 9 bases and the J segment 9 bases; nucleotides outside the gene matches: 10. The CDR3 runs to 13 residues. The CDR3 bases are TGTGCCAGTATAAGACAGGGGGCGACTAAAGCTTTCTTT. It yields the protein CASIRQGATKAFF.

V gene TRBV5-1 combines with J gene TRBJ2-3, with TRBD1 matching over 7 bases. This CDR3 region has 17 residues. The ends lost 0 bases at V and 2 bases at J; junction bases unmatched: 9. The germline gives CDR1 SGHRS, CDR2 YFSETQ. This chain's CDR3 is CASSLVGQGVPTDTQYF. The CDR3 DNA follows: TGCGCCAGCAGCTTGGTTGGGCAGGGGGTCCCCACAGATACGCAGTATTTT.

The V call is TRBV14, the J call TRBJ1-1, with D possibly matching TRBD1 (6 bases). The CDR3 runs to 15 residues. CDR1 is SGHDN and CDR2 is FVKESK in the germline V gene. V was pared by 3 bases and J by 5 bases, with 16 bases between. The CDR3 nucleotides are TGTGCCAGCAGCCAGCTTCCGGGACACTCGACTGAAGCTTTCTTT. This codes for CASSQLPGHSTEAFF.

V and J are TRBV19 and TRBJ1-2, with TRBD1 identical over 7 bases. Germline CDR1 is LNHDA and CDR2 is SQIVND (reference sequence). This CDR3 is 15 amino acids long. V lost 1 base and J lost 2; bases outside the gene matches: 4. CDR3 loop: CASSIVGTENYGYTF. As DNA, the CDR3 is TGTGCCAGTAGTATAGTAGGGACAGAGAACTATGGCTACACCTTC.

CDR3 protein: CASTPYSGSKAFF. The CDR3, as DNA: TGTGCCAGCACCCCTTATAGCGGCAGCAAAGCTTTCTTT. This chain uses TRBV6-6 with TRBJ1-1, with D unclear. V shed 7 bases and J shed 9 bases, with 18 bases lying between them. This CDR3 has 13 residues. Germline V gives CDR1 MNHNY, CDR2 SVGAGI (reference sequence).

This clone has more than one count but fewer than ten. The same CDR3 also results from other DNA sequences found in this sample. This chain uses TRBV29-1 with TRBJ1-2; perhaps TRBD1 as D (6 bases). This CDR3 is 13 amino acids long. Trimming left V 6 bases short and J 3 bases short, with 14 bases between. Per germline, CDR1 SQVTM and CDR2 ANQGSEA. The CDR3 DNA is TGCAGCGTCGGCCGGGGGGGCCACTATGGCTACACCTTC. It translates to CSVGRGGHYGYTF. Drawing the rest from reference TRBV29-1 and TRBJ1-2, the complete variable domain is SAVISQKPSRDICQRGTSLTIQCQVDSQVTMMFWYRQQPGQSLTLIATANQGSEATYESGFVIDKFPISRPNLTFSTLTVSNMSPEDSSIYLCSVGRGGHYGYTFGSGTRLTVV.

The chain combines TRBV7-8 with TRBJ1-3; TRBD1 aligns across 8 bases. Looked up from germline, CDR1 is SGHVS and CDR2 is FQNEAQ. V shed 1 base, J shed 8 bases, and the junction held 7 bases outside the gene matches. The CDR3 sequence is 15 residues long. The CDR3 sequence: CASSLVPGGLHTIYF. DNA for the CDR3: TGTGCCAGCAGCTTAGTTCCAGGGGGCCTACACACCATATATTTT. The variable domain in full, completed from reference TRBV7-8 and TRBJ1-3, reads GAGVSQSPRYKVAKRGQDVALRCDPISGHVSLFWYQQALGQGPEFLTYFQNEAQLDKSGLPSDRFFAERPEGSVSTLKIQRTQQEDSAVYLCASSLVPGGLHTIYFGEGSWLTVV.

This chain uses TRBV7-6 with TRBJ1-3, with TRBD1 matching over 11 bases. With 5 bases clipped from V and 1 base from J, the junction kept 4 bases outside the gene matches. Germline V CDR1 and CDR2: SGHVS, FNYEAQ. This CDR3 is 16 amino acids long. In DNA form, the CDR3 reads TGTGCCAGCAGCCCCGGACAGGGGGCTTCTGGAAACACCATATATTTT. Amino acids: CASSPGQGASGNTIYF.

The chain carries TRBV10-3 and TRBJ2-5; 11 bases agree with TRBD2. This CDR3 has 15 residues. CDR1 and CDR2 (germline): ENHRY, SYGVKD. The junction had 1 base not matched to a gene; V was cut back by 3 bases and J by 1 base. CDR3 residues: CAISELAGVQETQYF. In nucleotides, the CDR3 is TGTGCCATCAGTGAACTAGCGGGGGTCCAAGAGACCCAGTACTTC.

The chain couples TRBV27 to TRBJ2-3; D gene uncertain. Germline values: CDR1 MNHEY, CDR2 SMNVEV (reference sequence). The CDR3 length is 14 residues. Trimming removed 7 bases from V and 2 bases from J, with 13 bases in between. CDR3 protein: CASKSTRNTDTQYF. DNA for the CDR3: TGTGCCAGCAAGAGTACGAGAAACACAGATACGCAGTATTTT.

This chain uses TRBV5-1 with TRBJ1-4, with a possible D match to TRBD1 (6 bases). The CDR3 totals 16 residues. Germline V gives CDR1 SGHRS, CDR2 YFSETQ. V shed 4 bases and J shed 7 bases, with 20 bases lying between them. The CDR3 reads CASSPFPTGTGEKLFF. The CDR3, as DNA: TGCGCCAGCAGCCCATTCCCAACAGGGACGGGTGAAAAACTGTTTTTT.

The chain is built from TRBV27 and TRBJ2-1, with 9 bases fitting TRBD1. This CDR3 spans 14 amino acids. The V gene's germline CDR1 is MNHEY and CDR2 SMNVEV (reference sequence). V dropped 5 bases and J dropped 1; count of bases not matched to a gene: 0. CDR3 in amino acids: CASSGQGSYNEQFF. CDR3 DNA: TGTGCCAGCAGTGGACAGGGGTCCTACAATGAGCAGTTCTTC.

The chain joins TRBV18 to TRBJ1-5; D gene ambiguous. The CDR3 is made up of 15 amino acids. V lost 4 bases and J lost 2, with 12 bases in between. Germline assignment: CDR1 KGHSH and CDR2 LQKENI. CDR3 in amino acids: CASSLRRDGNQPQHF. The CDR3 region has the DNA TGTGCCAGCTCACTCAGGAGGGATGGCAATCAGCCCCAGCATTTT.

V is TRBV5-1 and J is TRBJ1-3; no definite D call. CDR3 size: 14 residues. Germline loops: CDR1 SGHRS, CDR2 YFSETQ. The germline V and J ends were trimmed by 3 bases and 0 bases, with 7 bases remaining between them. In DNA form, the CDR3 reads TGCGCCAGCAGCTCAGACACCTCTGGAAACACCATATATTTT. It codes for CASSSDTSGNTIYF.

This chain joins TRBV19 and TRBJ1-1; 9 nucleotides match TRBD1. With V trimmed by 4 bases and J by 3 bases, 6 bases remained unmatched. The CDR3 sequence is 15 residues long. Germline V gene lookup returns CDR1 LNHDA and CDR2 SQIVND (reference sequence). DNA of the CDR3: TGTGCCAGTAGTAAAGCCCGGACAGGGGACACTGAAGCTTTCTTT. Encoded protein: CASSKARTGDTEAFF.

The chain recombines TRBV7-2 with TRBJ2-7, with D tentatively TRBD2 (6 bases). V was pared by 1 base and J by 3 bases, with 10 bases between. The germline CDR1 and CDR2 sequences are SGHTA and FQGNSA. The CDR3 has 14 residues. The CDR3 DNA reads TGTGCCAGCAGCTTAGGGCTGGGACTCTACGAGCAGTACTTC. The encoded protein is CASSLGLGLYEQYF.